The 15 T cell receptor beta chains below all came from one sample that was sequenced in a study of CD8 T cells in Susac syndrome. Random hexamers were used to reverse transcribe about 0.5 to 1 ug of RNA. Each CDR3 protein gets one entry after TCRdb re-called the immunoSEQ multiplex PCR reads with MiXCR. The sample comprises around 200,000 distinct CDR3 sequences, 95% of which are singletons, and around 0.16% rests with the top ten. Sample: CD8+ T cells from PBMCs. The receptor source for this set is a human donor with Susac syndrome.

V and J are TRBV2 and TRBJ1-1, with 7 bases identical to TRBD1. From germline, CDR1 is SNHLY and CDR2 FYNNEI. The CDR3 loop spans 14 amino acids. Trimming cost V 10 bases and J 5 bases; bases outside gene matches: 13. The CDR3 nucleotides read TGTGCCATACGACAGGGCGCCCAGAGGACTGAAGCTTTCTTT. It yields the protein CAIRQGAQRTEAFF.

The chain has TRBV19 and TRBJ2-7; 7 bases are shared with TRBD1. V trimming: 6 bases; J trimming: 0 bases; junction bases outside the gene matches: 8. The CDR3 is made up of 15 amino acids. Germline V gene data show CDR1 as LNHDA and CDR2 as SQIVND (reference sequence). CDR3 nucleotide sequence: TGTGCCAGTAGCCGCCCGGGACAGACCTCCTACGAGCAGTACTTC. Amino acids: CASSRPGQTSYEQYF.

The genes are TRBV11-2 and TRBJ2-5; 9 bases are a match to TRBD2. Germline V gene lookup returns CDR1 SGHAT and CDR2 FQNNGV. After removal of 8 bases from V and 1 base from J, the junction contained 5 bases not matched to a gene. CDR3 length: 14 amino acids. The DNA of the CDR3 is TGTGCCAGCGGAGGTAGCGGGAGCCAAGAGACCCAGTACTTC. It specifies CASGGSGSQETQYF.

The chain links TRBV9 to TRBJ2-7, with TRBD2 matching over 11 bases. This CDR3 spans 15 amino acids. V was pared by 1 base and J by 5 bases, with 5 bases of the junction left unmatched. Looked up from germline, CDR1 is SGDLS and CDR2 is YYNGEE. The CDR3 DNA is TGTGCCAGCAGCGTATTAGCGGGAGGGCCCCACGAGCAGTACTTC. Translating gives CASSVLAGGPHEQYF. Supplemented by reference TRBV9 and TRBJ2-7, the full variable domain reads DSGVTQTPKHLITATGQRVTLRCSPRSGDLSVYWYQQSLDQGLQFLIQYYNGEERAKGNILERFSAQQFPDLHSELNLSSLELGDSALYFCASSVLAGGPHEQYFGPGTRLTVT.

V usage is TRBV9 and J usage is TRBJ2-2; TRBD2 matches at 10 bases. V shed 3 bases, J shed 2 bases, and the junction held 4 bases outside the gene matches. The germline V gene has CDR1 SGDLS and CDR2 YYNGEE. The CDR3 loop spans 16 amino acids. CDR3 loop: CASSGSGGLNTGELFF. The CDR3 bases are TGTGCCAGCAGCGGTAGCGGGGGGCTAAACACCGGGGAGCTGTTTTTT.

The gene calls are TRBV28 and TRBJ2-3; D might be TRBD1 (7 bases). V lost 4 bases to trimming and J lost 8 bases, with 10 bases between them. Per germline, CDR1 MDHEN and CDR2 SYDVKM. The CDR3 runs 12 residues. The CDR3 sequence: CASSWQGGTQYF. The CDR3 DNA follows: TGTGCCAGCAGTTGGCAGGGGGGTACGCAGTATTTT.

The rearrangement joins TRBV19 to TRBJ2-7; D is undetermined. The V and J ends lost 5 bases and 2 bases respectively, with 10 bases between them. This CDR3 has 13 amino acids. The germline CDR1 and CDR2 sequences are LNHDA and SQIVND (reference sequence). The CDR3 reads CASSFTSAYEQYF. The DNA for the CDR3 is TGTGCCAGTAGTTTTACTTCCGCCTACGAGCAGTACTTC.

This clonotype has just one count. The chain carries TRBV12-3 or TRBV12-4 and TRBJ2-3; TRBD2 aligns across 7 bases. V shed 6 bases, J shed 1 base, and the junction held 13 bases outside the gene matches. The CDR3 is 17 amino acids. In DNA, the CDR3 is TGTGCCAGCAGCCGCCGCTCTCCTAGCGGTGGCACAGATACGCAGTATTTT. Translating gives CASSRRSPSGGTDTQYF.

CDR3 bases: TGCGCCAGCAGCCCCGGGACTAACTACTACAATGAGCAGTTCTTC. It specifies CASSPGTNYYNEQFF. The rearrangement joins TRBV5-1 to TRBJ2-1; 7 bases are a match to TRBD2. Trimming cost V 4 bases and J 3 bases; bases outside gene matches: 7. The CDR3 length is 15 residues. Per the germline V gene, CDR1 is SGHRS and CDR2 is YFSETQ.

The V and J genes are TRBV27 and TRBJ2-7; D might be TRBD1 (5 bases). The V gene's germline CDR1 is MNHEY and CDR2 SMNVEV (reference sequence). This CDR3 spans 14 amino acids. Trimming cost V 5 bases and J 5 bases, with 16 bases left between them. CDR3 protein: CASSQIGVVHEQYF. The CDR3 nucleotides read TGTGCCAGCAGTCAAATAGGGGTAGTCCACGAGCAGTACTTC.

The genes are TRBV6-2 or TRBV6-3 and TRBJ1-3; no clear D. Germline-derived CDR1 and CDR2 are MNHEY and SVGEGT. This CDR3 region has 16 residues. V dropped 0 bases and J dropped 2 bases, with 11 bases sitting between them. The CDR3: CASSYSQRLPGNTIYF. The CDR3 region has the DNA TGTGCCAGCAGTTACTCGCAAAGGCTTCCTGGAAACACCATATATTTT.

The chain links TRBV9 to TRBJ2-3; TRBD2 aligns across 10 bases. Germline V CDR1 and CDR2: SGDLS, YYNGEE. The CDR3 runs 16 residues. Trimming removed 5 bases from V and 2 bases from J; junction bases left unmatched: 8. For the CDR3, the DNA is TGTGCCAGCAGTAAAAACGGACTAGCGGACACAGATACGCAGTATTTT. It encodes CASSKNGLADTDTQYF.

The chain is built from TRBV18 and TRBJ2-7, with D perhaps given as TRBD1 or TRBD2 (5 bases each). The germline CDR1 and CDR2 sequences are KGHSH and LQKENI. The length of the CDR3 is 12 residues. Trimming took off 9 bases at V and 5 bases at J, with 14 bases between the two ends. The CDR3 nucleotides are TGTGCCAGTTCCGGGGCCGGGGACGAGCAGTACTTC. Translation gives CASSGAGDEQYF.

The CDR3 region has the DNA TGTGCCAGCAGCATAACCAGAGATACGCAGTATTTT. Its protein is CASSITRDTQYF. The chain carries TRBV12-3 or TRBV12-4 and TRBJ2-3; D gene uncertain. The length of the CDR3 is 12 residues. Trimming took off 6 bases at V and 5 bases at J, with 9 bases between the two ends.

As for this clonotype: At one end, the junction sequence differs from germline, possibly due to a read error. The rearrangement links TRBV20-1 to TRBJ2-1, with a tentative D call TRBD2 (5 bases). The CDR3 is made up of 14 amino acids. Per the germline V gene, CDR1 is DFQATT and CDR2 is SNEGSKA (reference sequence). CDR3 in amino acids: CNALSGSKNNEQFF. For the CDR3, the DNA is TGCAATGCTTTGAGCGGTTCGAAGAACAATGAGCAGTTCTTC.